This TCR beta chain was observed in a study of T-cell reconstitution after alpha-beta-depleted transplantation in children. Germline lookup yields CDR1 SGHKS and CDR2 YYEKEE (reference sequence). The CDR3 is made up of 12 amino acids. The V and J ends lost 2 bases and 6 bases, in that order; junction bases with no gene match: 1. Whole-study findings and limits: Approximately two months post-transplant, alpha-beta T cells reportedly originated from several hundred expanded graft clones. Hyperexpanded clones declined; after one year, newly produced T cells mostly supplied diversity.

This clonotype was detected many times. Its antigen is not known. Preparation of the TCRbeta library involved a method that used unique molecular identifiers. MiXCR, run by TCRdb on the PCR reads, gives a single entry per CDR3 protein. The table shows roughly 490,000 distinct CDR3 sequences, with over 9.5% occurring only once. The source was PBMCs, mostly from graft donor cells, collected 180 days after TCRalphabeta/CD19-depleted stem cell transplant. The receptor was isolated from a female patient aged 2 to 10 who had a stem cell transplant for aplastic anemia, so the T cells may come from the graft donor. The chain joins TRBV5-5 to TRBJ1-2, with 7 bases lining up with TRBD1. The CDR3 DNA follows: TGTGCCAGCAGCTTCACAGGGGATGGCTACACCTTC. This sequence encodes CASSFTGDGYTF.